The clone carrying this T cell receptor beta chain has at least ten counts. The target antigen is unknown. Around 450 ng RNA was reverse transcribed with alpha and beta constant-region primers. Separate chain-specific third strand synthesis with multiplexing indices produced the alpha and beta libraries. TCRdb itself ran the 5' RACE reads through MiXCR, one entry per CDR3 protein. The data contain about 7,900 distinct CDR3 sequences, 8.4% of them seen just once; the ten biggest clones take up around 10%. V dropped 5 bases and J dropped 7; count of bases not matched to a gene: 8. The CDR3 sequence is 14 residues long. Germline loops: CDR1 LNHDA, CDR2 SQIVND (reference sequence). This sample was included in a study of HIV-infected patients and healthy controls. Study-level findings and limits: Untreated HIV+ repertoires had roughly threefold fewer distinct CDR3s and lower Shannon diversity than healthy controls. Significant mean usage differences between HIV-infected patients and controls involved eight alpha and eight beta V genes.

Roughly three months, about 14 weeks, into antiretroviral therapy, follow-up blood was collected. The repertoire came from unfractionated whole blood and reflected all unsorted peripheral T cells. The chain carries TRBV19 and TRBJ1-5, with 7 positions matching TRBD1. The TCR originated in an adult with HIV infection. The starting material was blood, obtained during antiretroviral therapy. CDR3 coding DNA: TGTGCCAGTAGTTCAGGGGGGATCCGGCAGCCCCAGCATTTT. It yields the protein CASSSGGIRQPQHF.